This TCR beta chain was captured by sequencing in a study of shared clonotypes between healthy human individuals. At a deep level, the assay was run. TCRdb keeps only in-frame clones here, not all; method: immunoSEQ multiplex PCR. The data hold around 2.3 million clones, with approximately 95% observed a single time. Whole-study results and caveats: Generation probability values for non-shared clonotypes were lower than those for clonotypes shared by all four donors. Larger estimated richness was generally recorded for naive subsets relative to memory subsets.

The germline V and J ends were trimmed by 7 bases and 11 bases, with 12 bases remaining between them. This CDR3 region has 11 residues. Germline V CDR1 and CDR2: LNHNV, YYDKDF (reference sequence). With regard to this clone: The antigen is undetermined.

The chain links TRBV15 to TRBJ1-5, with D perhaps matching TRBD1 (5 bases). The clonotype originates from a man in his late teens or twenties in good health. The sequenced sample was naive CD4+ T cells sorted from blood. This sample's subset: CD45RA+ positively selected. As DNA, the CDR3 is TGTGCCACCAACGAAACAGGAACCCAGCATTTT. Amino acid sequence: CATNETGTQHF.